The 20 T cell receptor beta chains below were found in one sample sequenced in a study of cytomegalovirus exposure and HLA in healthy donors. It was with 60 Vbeta and 13 Jbeta primers that the PCR ran. Assay: immunoSEQ multiplex PCR; the TCRdb copy retains only in-frame clones and omits some. In the table there are 140,000 to 150,000 clones, roughly 76% of which are singletons. Material for sequencing was PBMCs. The receptor source for this set is a woman aged 25 to 45 in good health and CMV-seronegative.

V and J are TRBV6-1 and TRBJ2-1, with D tentatively TRBD2 (5 bases). The CDR3 covers 14 residues. The V and J ends lost 8 bases and 0 bases respectively, with 11 bases between them. Germline loops: CDR1 MNHNS, CDR2 SASEGT. CDR3 loop: CASESGSSYNEQFF. For the CDR3, the DNA is TGTGCCAGCGAGAGCGGTAGCTCCTACAATGAGCAGTTCTTC.

V usage is TRBV11-3 and J usage is TRBJ2-1, with D possibly being TRBD1 (6 bases). The germline V gene encodes CDR1 SGHNT and CDR2 YENEEA. Trimming left V 1 base short and J 3 bases short, with 7 bases between. The CDR3 length is 14 residues. The CDR3 nucleotides read TGTGCCAGCAGCTTAGGGACAGTCTACAATGAGCAGTTCTTC. Translation gives CASSLGTVYNEQFF.

The chain joins TRBV18 to TRBJ2-1, with D possibly matching TRBD2 (6 bases). The CDR3 length is 15 residues. The ends were cut back, 0 bases at V and 7 bases at J, with 13 bases in the middle. The germline V gene has CDR1 KGHSH and CDR2 LQKENI. Here the CDR3 DNA reads TGTGCCAGCTCACCACCGGGGGGAGCGGGTAATGAGCAGTTCTTC. It translates to CASSPPGGAGNEQFF.

The chain carries TRBV11-1 and TRBJ2-1; D ambiguous. Trimming cost V 5 bases and J 5 bases, with 13 bases left between them. This CDR3 has 14 amino acids. The germline V gene has CDR1 SGHAT and CDR2 FQDESV (reference sequence). In nucleotides, the CDR3 is TGTGCCAGCAGCGTAACCGGGTCCAACAATGAGCAGTTCTTC. It is translated as CASSVTGSNNEQFF.

The chain combines TRBV29-1 with TRBJ1-2; 7 bases align to TRBD1. With 7 bases clipped from V and 6 bases from J, the junction kept 17 bases outside the gene matches. CDR1 is SQVTM, CDR2 ANQGSEA, per germline. The length of the CDR3 is 15 residues. CDR3 sequence: CSAVRGPGGGDGYTF. The CDR3 DNA follows: TGCAGCGCTGTGAGGGGCCCAGGGGGTGGAGATGGCTACACCTTC.

The rearrangement links TRBV20-1 to TRBJ2-7; unclear D gene. Germline-derived CDR1 and CDR2 are DFQATT and SNEGSKA (reference sequence). V shed 5 bases and J shed 2 bases, with 4 bases lying between them. The CDR3 is 10 residues long. CDR3 loop: CSASAYEQYF. CDR3 DNA: TGCAGTGCTTCCGCCTACGAGCAGTACTTC.

V and J are TRBV5-1 and TRBJ2-1; TRBD1 matches 9 bases. V lost 1 base and J lost 6; bases outside the gene matches: 8. CDR1 SGHRS and CDR2 YFSETQ come from the germline V gene. The CDR3 loop spans 16 amino acids. In nucleotides, the CDR3 is TGCGCCAGCAGCTTGACCCCGCTGGACAGGGGCAATGAGCAGTTCTTC. This translates into CASSLTPLDRGNEQFF.

The J gene is TRBJ2-7, the V gene TRBV7-3, with unresolved D. Per germline, CDR1 SGHTA and CDR2 FQGTGA. Trimming took 6 bases from V and 5 from J, leaving 11 bases between them. This CDR3 has 12 amino acids. Here the CDR3 DNA reads TGTGCCAGCAGTTTTGCAGGTGACGAGCAGTACTTC. This gives the protein CASSFAGDEQYF.

This sequence joins TRBV27 and TRBJ2-7, with TRBD1 matching over 8 bases. Germline CDR1 is MNHEY and CDR2 is SMNVEV (reference sequence). The CDR3 totals 14 residues. The V gene end was trimmed by 6 bases and the J gene end by 1 base; junction bases not matched to a gene: 5. As DNA, the CDR3 is TGTGCCAGCAGCAATGGACAGGGTTCCTACGAGCAGTACTTC. It is translated as CASSNGQGSYEQYF.

This chain links TRBV9 with TRBJ2-7; 7 bases fit TRBD2. The CDR3 runs to 13 residues. Germline CDR1 and CDR2: SGDLS and YYNGEE. V dropped 3 bases and J dropped 6; count of bases not matched to a gene: 6. The CDR3 spells CASSGASGLEQYF. CDR3 DNA: TGTGCCAGCAGCGGGGCTAGCGGCCTCGAGCAGTACTTC.

The V gene is TRBV5-8, the J gene TRBJ2-1, with D perhaps TRBD1 (6 bases). The V and J ends lost 0 bases and 7 bases respectively, with 17 bases between them. The CDR3 runs to 16 residues. Germline values: CDR1 SGHTS, CDR2 YDEGEE. This chain's CDR3 is CASSLDEGVRTNEQFF. CDR3 DNA sequence: TGTGCCAGCAGCTTGGATGAGGGGGTAAGGACAAATGAGCAGTTCTTC. Full variable domain (remainder filled in from reference TRBV5-8 and TRBJ2-1): EAGVTQSPTHLIKTRGQQATLRCSPISGHTSVYWYQQALGLGLQFLLWYDEGEERNRGNFPPRFSGRQFPNYSSELNVNALELEDSALYLCASSLDEGVRTNEQFFGPGTRLTVL.

This chain links TRBV4-1 with TRBJ1-1; possibly TRBD1 for D (6 bases). The CDR3 spans 14 residues. Germline V gene sequence: CDR1 MGHRA, CDR2 YSYEKL. The V end was cut by 0 bases, the J end by 5 bases, with 10 bases between. The CDR3 region is CASSQDRGSTEAFF. The CDR3 DNA sequence: TGCGCCAGCAGCCAAGACAGGGGAAGTACTGAAGCTTTCTTT.

The chain uses TRBV27 and TRBJ2-2; D not resolved. Trimming shortened V by 4 bases and J by 3 bases, and 21 bases separated the two germline ends. Germline CDR1 reads MNHEY; CDR2 reads SMNVEV (reference sequence). The CDR3 is 18 residues long. The CDR3 sequence is CASSSSTRSRPHTGELFF. For the CDR3, the DNA is TGTGCCAGCAGTTCGTCGACCCGCTCGCGGCCCCACACCGGGGAGCTGTTTTTT.

V is TRBV30 and J is TRBJ1-4; a weak D match, TRBD1 (6 bases). Germline V gives CDR1 GTSNPN, CDR2 SVGIG (reference sequence). This CDR3 has 10 amino acids. V was pared by 7 bases and J by 8 bases, with 8 bases between. The CDR3 region has the DNA TGTGCCTCAGGACAGGAAAAACTGTTTTTT. Translation: CASGQEKLFF.

This chain links TRBV5-1 with TRBJ2-3, with D tentatively TRBD2 (5 bases). V was clipped by 5 bases and J by 2 bases, with 15 bases between them. In germline, CDR1 is SGHRS, CDR2 YFSETQ. The CDR3 loop spans 15 amino acids. CDR3 sequence reads: CASRSITGNTDTQYF. The CDR3 region has the DNA TGCGCCAGCAGATCTATAACGGGAAACACAGATACGCAGTATTTT.

This chain connects TRBV28 to TRBJ2-7; D possibly corresponds to TRBD1 (6 bases). Germline V gene lookup returns CDR1 MDHEN and CDR2 SYDVKM. V lost 4 bases and J lost 3, with 10 bases in between. The CDR3 sequence is 13 residues long. In DNA form, the CDR3 reads TGTGCCAGCAGTTCCGTAGGGGGCTACGAGCAGTACTTC. Protein: CASSSVGGYEQYF.

The chain is built from TRBV6-6 and TRBJ1-5, with D unresolved. The CDR3 has 13 amino acids. The V gene lost 4 bases and the J gene lost 8 bases, with 12 bases spanning the gap. Germline CDR1 reads MNHNY; CDR2 reads SVGAGI (reference sequence). The CDR3 here is CASSSQEGEPQHF. CDR3 nucleotides: TGTGCCAGCAGTTCCCAAGAGGGAGAGCCCCAGCATTTT.

This clone has more than one count but fewer than ten. This chain links TRBV6-5 with TRBJ1-2; TRBD1 might be the D (6 bases). Between the trimmed V and J ends, which lost 1 base and 3 bases, there was a span of 12 bases. Germline V CDR1 and CDR2: MNHEY, SVGAGI. This CDR3 comprises 15 residues. The CDR3 coding sequence is TGTGCCAGCAGTTACTATCCCAGGGGCCACTATGGCTACACCTTC. Translation: CASSYYPRGHYGYTF.

The chain employs TRBV14 and TRBJ2-7; 9 bases are shared with TRBD2. The CDR3 sequence is 15 residues long. V gave up 1 base and J gave up 4 bases; unmatched junction bases: 5. The germline V gene has CDR1 SGHDN and CDR2 FVKESK. As DNA, the CDR3 is TGTGCCAGCAGCCAAGTCGTTAGCGGGAGTTACGAGCAGTACTTC. Translated: CASSQVVSGSYEQYF. Full variable domain (remainder filled in from reference TRBV14 and TRBJ2-7): EAGVTQFPSHSVIEKGQTVTLRCDPISGHDNLYWYRRVMGKEIKFLLHFVKESKQDESGMPNNRFLAERTGGTYSTLKVQPAELEDSGVYFCASSQVVSGSYEQYFGPGTRLTVT.

V usage is TRBV19 and J usage is TRBJ1-1; no clear D. Germline CDR1 and CDR2: LNHDA and SQIVND (reference sequence). CDR3 length: 13 amino acids. Trimming removed 3 bases from V and 4 bases from J, with 9 bases in between. For the CDR3, the DNA is TGTGCCAGTAGTATGACATGGGTCACTGAAGCTTTCTTT. Encoded protein: CASSMTWVTEAFF.